Each of the 32 T cell receptor beta chains below was sequenced from the same sample in a study of blood T cells in healthy people across ages. With a J-beta primer mix and a sample-barcoded 5' primer, a second PCR ran roughly 6 to 12 cycles. MiXCR was run by TCRdb on the 5' RACE reads, yielding one entry per CDR3 protein. The data show about 720,000 distinct CDR3 sequences, with roughly 25% seen just once and under 4.5% held by the top ten. This same sample was also part of a study on T cells of mothers and their children.

The sample was blood. These receptors all come from a boy aged 10-17 years in good health.

To note about this clonotype: Relative to the germline gene, one junction end is altered; a read error may explain this. The rearrangement uses TRBV5-1 and TRBJ1-1; D uncertain. Per germline, CDR1 SGHRS and CDR2 YFSETQ. The CDR3 covers 15 residues. The CDR3 coding sequence is TGCGCCAGCAGCTTGGGGGTGGGGAAGAACACTGGAGCTTTCTTT. Its translation is CASSLGVGKNTGAFF.

The V call is TRBV11-2, the J call TRBJ2-5, with 9 bases aligning to TRBD2. Germline values: CDR1 SGHAT, CDR2 FQNNGV. The length of the CDR3 is 14 residues. The junction had 7 bases not matched to a gene; V was cut back by 6 bases and J by 5 bases. The CDR3 nucleotides read TGTGCCAGCAGAATAGCGGGAGCGGGGGAGACCCAGTACTTC. As protein: CASRIAGAGETQYF.

This clonotype was observed a few times. The chain joins TRBV12-3 or TRBV12-4 to TRBJ1-3; D might be TRBD1 (6 bases). The CDR3 is 15 residues long. V lost 6 bases to trimming and J lost 3 bases, with 15 bases between them. The CDR3 DNA follows: TGTGCCAGCAGCCCAAATACAGGGTTTGGAAACACCATATATTTT. Its translation is CASSPNTGFGNTIYF.

This clonotype was observed a single time. This chain connects TRBV7-9 to TRBJ2-1; D possibly corresponds to TRBD1 (7 bases). Deletions cut 8 bases from V and 6 bases from J, with 14 bases between. The CDR3 length is 13 residues. The germline V gene encodes CDR1 SEHNR and CDR2 FQNEAQ (reference sequence). CDR3 residues: CASRGPGGNEQFF. CDR3 sequence (DNA): TGTGCCAGCCGGGGGCCAGGGGGCAATGAGCAGTTCTTC.

This clonotype was seen a few times. The junction departs from germline at one end; a sequencing error may be responsible. This chain connects TRBV28 to TRBJ2-4; 10 bases fit TRBD1. Germline CDR1 MDHEN, CDR2 SYDVKM. CDR3 size: 13 residues. DNA of the CDR3: TGTGCCAGCAGGGGCGGGACAGGGGCTAATTGGGACTTC. As protein: CASRGGTGANWDF. The full variable domain, rest sourced from reference TRBV28 and TRBJ2-4, is DVKVTQSSRYLVKRTGEKVFLECVQDMDHENMFWYRQDPGLGLRLIYFSYDVKMKEKGDIPEGYSVSREKKERFSLILESASTNQTSMYLCASRGGTGANWDFGAGTRLSVL.

This clonotype was recorded many times. The chain is built from TRBV5-1 and TRBJ2-1; 8 nucleotides agree with TRBD2. There are 16 residues in the CDR3. The trim removed 0 bases at V and 1 base at J, leaving 3 bases unmatched. Germline V CDR1 and CDR2: SGHRS, YFSETQ. The CDR3 reads CASSLGLASSYNEQFF. CDR3 in DNA: TGCGCCAGCAGCTTGGGACTAGCGTCTTCCTACAATGAGCAGTTCTTC. The full variable domain, completed using reference TRBV5-1 and TRBJ2-1, is KAGVTQTPRYLIKTRGQQVTLSCSPISGHRSVSWYQQTPGQGLQFLFEYFSETQRNKGNFPGRFSGRQFSNSRSEMNVSTLELGDSALYLCASSLGLASSYNEQFFGPGTRLTVL.

The chain joins TRBV11-1 to TRBJ2-7; TRBD2 agrees at 10 bases. The CDR3 loop spans 14 amino acids. The germline V gene encodes CDR1 SGHAT and CDR2 FQDESV (reference sequence). V lost 3 bases, J lost 6 bases, and 5 bases stayed unmatched. CDR3 protein: CASSFLAGDSEQYF. Written as DNA, the CDR3 is TGTGCCAGCAGCTTCCTAGCGGGAGACTCCGAGCAGTACTTC.

CDR3 sequence reads: CASSLDPGTGYGYTF. DNA for the CDR3: TGTGCCAGCAGCTTAGATCCAGGGACGGGCTATGGCTACACCTTC. The V and J genes are TRBV7-9 and TRBJ1-2, with D maybe TRBD1 (5 bases). CDR1 SEHNR and CDR2 FQNEAQ come from the germline V gene (reference sequence). There are 15 residues in the CDR3. Trimming took off 1 base at V and 4 bases at J, with 13 bases between the two ends.

The sample holds one count of this clonotype. The V gene is TRBV28, the J gene TRBJ2-2; D ambiguous. This CDR3 contains 15 residues. Germline CDR1 reads MDHEN; CDR2 reads SYDVKM. Trimming cost V 10 bases and J 0 bases, with 15 bases left between them. Here the CDR3 reads CATNLDGANTGELFF. As DNA, the CDR3 is TGTGCCACCAACTTGGACGGCGCGAACACCGGGGAGCTGTTTTTT.

The chain uses TRBV6-5 and TRBJ2-3, with D possibly matching TRBD2 (6 bases). The germline V and J ends were trimmed by 6 bases and 4 bases, with 14 bases remaining between them. Germline CDR1 and CDR2: MNHEY and SVGAGI. The CDR3 has 14 amino acids. The CDR3 loop is CASSPTSHSDTQYF. In nucleotides, the CDR3 is TGTGCCAGCAGCCCCACTAGCCACTCAGATACGCAGTATTTT.

The rearrangement joins TRBV7-3 to TRBJ1-4; tentative D call: TRBD1 (5 bases). The V gene lost 6 bases and the J gene lost 4 bases, with 18 bases spanning the gap. Per germline, CDR1 SGHTA and CDR2 FQGTGA. The CDR3 totals 16 residues. This CDR3 is CASRPNDSADNEKLFF. The CDR3 nucleotides are TGTGCCAGCAGACCTAACGACAGCGCGGATAATGAAAAACTGTTTTTT.

The genes are TRBV7-9 and TRBJ2-1, with a tentative D call TRBD1 (6 bases). Germline CDR1 reads SEHNR; CDR2 reads FQNEAQ (reference sequence). The CDR3 extends over 13 amino acids. The V end was cut by 3 bases, the J end by 10 bases, with 13 bases between. The DNA of the CDR3 is TGTGCCAGCAGCTTGGGGCAGGGGCAGGAGCAGTTCTTC. Protein sequence: CASSLGQGQEQFF. Based on the CDR3 plus reference TRBV7-9 and TRBJ2-1, the full variable domain is DTGVSQNPRHKITKRGQNVTFRCDPISEHNRLYWYRQTLGQGPEFLTYFQNEAQLEKSRLLSDRFSAERPKGSFSTLEIQRTEQGDSAMYLCASSLGQGQEQFFGPGTRLTVL.

The chain joins TRBV4-1 to TRBJ2-5, with 11 positions matching TRBD1. The CDR3 runs 16 residues. CDR1 MGHRA and CDR2 YSYEKL come from the germline V gene. Unmatched junction bases numbered 7, after V lost 1 base and J lost 6 bases. The CDR3 nucleotides read TGCGCCAGCAGCCAAGCCCAGGGACAGGGGGAACAGACCCAGTACTTC. This encodes CASSQAQGQGEQTQYF.

The chain uses TRBV5-1 and TRBJ2-5; TRBD2 matches at 10 bases. The J call may be mistaken, given a closer DNA end match to TRBJ2-7. Germline V gene sequence: CDR1 SGHRS, CDR2 YFSETQ. The CDR3 extends over 16 amino acids. The DNA for the CDR3 is TGCGCCAGCAGCCCAAGACTAGCGGGCCTCTCCTACGAGCAGTACTTC. Its translation: CASSPRLAGLSYEQYF.

This clonotype was seen only a few times. The V and J genes are TRBV14 and TRBJ2-5, with D possibly called TRBD1 or TRBD2 (5 bases each). Germline CDR1 is SGHDN and CDR2 is FVKESK. Trimming removed 1 base at V and 5 bases at J, with 8 bases between. The CDR3 sequence is 13 residues long. As DNA, the CDR3 is TGTGCCAGCAGCCAAGTCGGGACGGAGACCCAGTACTTC. This gives the protein CASSQVGTETQYF.

V usage is TRBV20-1 and J usage is TRBJ1-1, with D hard to call. Trimming removed 2 bases from V and 0 bases from J, with 10 bases in between. The CDR3 spans 14 residues. The germline V gene has CDR1 DFQATT and CDR2 SNEGSKA (reference sequence). The DNA for the CDR3 is TGCAGTGCTAGAAAGGGCCCCATGAACACTGAAGCTTTCTTT. Translation gives CSARKGPMNTEAFF.

The rearrangement joins TRBV7-3 to TRBJ2-5; D possibly corresponds to TRBD1 (5 bases). The V gene lost 5 bases and the J gene lost 2 bases, with 9 bases spanning the gap. The CDR3 covers 13 residues. Germline-derived CDR1 and CDR2 are SGHTA and FQGTGA. CDR3 loop: CASSADRQETQYF. CDR3 in DNA: TGTGCCAGCAGCGCCGACAGACAAGAGACCCAGTACTTC.

The chain uses TRBV29-1 and TRBJ2-5, with D perhaps assigned TRBD1 or TRBD2 (5 bases each). The V gene's germline CDR1 is SQVTM and CDR2 ANQGSEA. The V end lost 7 bases, the J end lost 2 bases, and 14 bases lay between the germline ends. This CDR3 spans 13 amino acids. For the CDR3, the DNA is TGCAGCGCCACGGGACGGTCTCAAGAGACCCAGTACTTC. Its protein product is CSATGRSQETQYF. The full variable domain, its missing parts supplied by reference TRBV29-1 and TRBJ2-5, is SAVISQKPSRDICQRGTSLTIQCQVDSQVTMMFWYRQQPGQSLTLIATANQGSEATYESGFVIDKFPISRPNLTFSTLTVSNMSPEDSSIYLCSATGRSQETQYFGPGTRLLVL.

This clonotype was counted only a few times. V is TRBV10-3 and J is TRBJ2-5, with TRBD1 identical over 11 bases. CDR1 and CDR2 from the germline V gene are ENHRY and SYGVKD. V lost 8 bases, J lost 3 bases, and 11 bases stayed unmatched. The CDR3 extends over 16 amino acids. The CDR3 is CAISSGQGVIEETQYF. The CDR3 bases are TGTGCCATCTCCTCGGGACAGGGGGTTATCGAAGAGACCCAGTACTTC.

The chain employs TRBV6-2 or TRBV6-3 and TRBJ2-7; the D gene could be TRBD1 or TRBD2 (5 bases each). CDR1 is MNHEY and CDR2 is SVGEGT in the germline V gene. V was trimmed by 5 bases and J by 3 bases, leaving 17 bases between them. The CDR3 runs 15 residues. The CDR3 protein is CASSLYPGRSYEQYF. As DNA, the CDR3 is TGTGCCAGCAGTCTGTATCCGGGACGGAGCTACGAGCAGTACTTC.

This clonotype was detected only a few times. This sequence joins TRBV10-3 and TRBJ2-2; D unclear. CDR3 length: 11 residues. Trimming removed 7 bases from V and 3 bases from J, with 3 bases in between. In germline, CDR1 is ENHRY, CDR2 SYGVKD. CDR3 sequence (DNA): TGTGCCATCAAGGACACCGGGGAGCTGTTTTTT. Amino acids: CAIKDTGELFF.

This clonotype was counted only a few times. CDR3 in DNA: TGTGCCAGCAGTAACCCTGTGGACATTCAGTACTTC. Protein product: CASSNPVDIQYF. The chain links TRBV12-3 or TRBV12-4 to TRBJ2-4; no definite D call. CDR3 length equals 12 residues. V lost 5 bases, J lost 8 bases, and 10 bases lay in between.

The rearrangement uses TRBV29-1 and TRBJ2-7; D is unresolved. V shed 1 base and J shed 5 bases, with 9 bases lying between them. Germline V CDR1 and CDR2: SQVTM, ANQGSEA. The CDR3 consists of 12 residues. CDR3 protein: CSVEVTVHEQYF. The CDR3 nucleotides read TGCAGCGTTGAAGTAACTGTCCACGAGCAGTACTTC.

The chain uses TRBV27 and TRBJ1-6; D remains unclear. This CDR3 spans 14 amino acids. Trimming left V 3 bases short and J 4 bases short, with 7 bases between. The germline CDR1 and CDR2 sequences are MNHEY and SMNVEV (reference sequence). CDR3 DNA: TGTGCCAGCAGTTTGGCAGGATATAATTCACCCCTCCACTTT. Amino acids: CASSLAGYNSPLHF.

The chain combines TRBV27 with TRBJ1-5; a possible D gene is TRBD1 (5 bases). The germline V gene encodes CDR1 MNHEY and CDR2 SMNVEV (reference sequence). The CDR3 has 14 amino acids. V was clipped by 8 bases and J by 1 base, with 12 bases between them. The CDR3 DNA sequence: TGTGCCAGCGGCGGGGCCGGCAGCAATCAGCCCCAGCATTTT. It encodes CASGGAGSNQPQHF.

The chain links TRBV7-9 to TRBJ2-5; 12 bases fit TRBD2. This CDR3 is 16 amino acids long. Germline trimming cut 5 bases from V and 4 bases from J; bases unmatched to any gene: 8. CDR1 is SEHNR, CDR2 FQNEAQ, per germline (reference sequence). CDR3 in DNA: TGTGCCAGCAGCGAAGGACTAGCGGGAATTGGAGAGACCCAGTACTTC. This gives the protein CASSEGLAGIGETQYF.

This chain uses TRBV4-1 with TRBJ1-2, with D uncertain. Trimming took off 1 base at V and 2 bases at J, with 8 bases between the two ends. The CDR3 has 14 amino acids. Germline values: CDR1 MGHRA, CDR2 YSYEKL. The CDR3 DNA follows: TGCGCCAGCAGCCAAGTAAACAACAACTATGGCTACACCTTC. Protein product: CASSQVNNNYGYTF.

This clonotype turned up a few times. The chain has TRBV7-2 and TRBJ1-5; D remains unclear. CDR3 length: 19 amino acids. The ends were cut back, 3 bases at V and 0 bases at J, with 21 bases in the middle. Germline lookup yields CDR1 SGHTA and CDR2 FQGNSA. CDR3 DNA: TGTGCCAGCAGCTTCAAATTGTATCAAGGGCAGTATAGCAATCAGCCCCAGCATTTT. Amino acids: CASSFKLYQGQYSNQPQHF. The whole variable domain, filled in from reference TRBV7-2 and TRBJ1-5, reads GAGVSQSPSNKVTEKGKDVELRCDPISGHTALYWYRQSLGQGLEFLIYFQGNSAPDKSGLPSDRFSAERTGGSVSTLTIQRTQQEDSAVYLCASSFKLYQGQYSNQPQHFGDGTRLSIL.

Turning to this clonotype: Sequence at one end of the junction differs from germline and may be a read error. The chain couples TRBV27 to TRBJ1-1; 8 bases agree with TRBD1. CDR3 length: 15 amino acids. The V gene's germline CDR1 is MNHEY and CDR2 SMNVEV (reference sequence). CDR3 bases: TGTGCCAACAGTTACCAAGGGACAGGTAACACTGAAGCTTTCTTT. This codes for CANSYQGTGNTEAFF.

This clonotype was seen a handful of times. Relative to the germline gene, one junction end is altered; a read error may explain this. The CDR3 sequence: CASSLVIQLQNYEQCF. The CDR3 nucleotides read TGTGCCAGCAGCTTAGTAATCCAACTACAAAACTACGAGCAGTGCTTC. This rearrangement joins TRBV7-9 to TRBJ2-7; D gene ambiguous. This CDR3 has 16 residues. Germline CDR1 SEHNR, CDR2 FQNEAQ (reference sequence).

The chain uses TRBV24-1 and TRBJ2-2; a weak D match, TRBD1 (5 bases). The CDR3 totals 15 residues. Germline values: CDR1 KGHDR, CDR2 SFDVKD. Trimming shortened V by 7 bases and J by 1 base, and 12 bases separated the two germline ends. CDR3 bases: TGTGCCACCAGCTCGTTCAGGGTGAACACCGGGGAGCTGTTTTTT. It specifies CATSSFRVNTGELFF.

This clonotype turned up a few times. This chain joins TRBV28 and TRBJ2-7, with D unclear. The germline CDR1 and CDR2 sequences are MDHEN and SYDVKM. The CDR3 is 12 amino acids. Trimming stripped 5 bases from V and 4 bases from J, with 9 bases between. The CDR3 loop is CASSPQVYEQYF. CDR3 nucleotides: TGTGCCAGCAGTCCTCAGGTGTACGAGCAGTACTTC.